The clone carrying this TCR beta chain appeared once. What it binds is not known. A much larger clone lies one base from this, so it may be a read error. Library preparation followed earlier protocols using designated TCR primers. TCRdb reanalysed the PCR reads using MiXCR and keeps one entry per CDR3 protein. Here the sample spans about half a million distinct CDR3 sequences, 20% to 25% being singletons. This sample was taken from a study of molecular identifiers for immune sequencing clone quantification. The wider study: The replicate experiment used RNA from roughly 20,000 or 100,000 naive CD8 cells. This RNA was split into five aliquots, and four of them were sequenced.

This CDR3 comprises 13 residues. Germline lookup yields CDR1 DFQATT and CDR2 SNEGSKA (reference sequence). Study observations and caveats: Clones above 20 RNA copies contained over 99% of effector molecules and under 1% of naive molecules.

This rearrangement joins TRBV20-1 to TRBJ2-7; 12 nucleotides line up with TRBD2. This TCR came from a human donor in good health. Some libraries in this study had Jurkat cell RNA spiked in. The source material was naive CD8+ T cells from blood, with Jurkat cell RNA spiked in. The subset: FACS-sorted CD8+CD4-CCR7+CD45RA+ naive T cells. As DNA, the CDR3 is TGCATTGCTCTAGCGGGAGGGCCTCACGAGCAGTACTTC. Its translation: CIALAGGPHEQYF.